This record concerns one T cell receptor (beta chain) sequence. The sample belongs to a study of blood T cell repertoires in COVID-19. Across the study: PBMCs, B-cell-depleted T cells, or T cells were the source of the cDNA or gDNA that made up the material.

Per the germline V gene, CDR1 is LNHDA and CDR2 is SQIVND (reference sequence). This CDR3 has 15 amino acids. V was clipped by 5 bases and J by 2 bases, with 13 bases between them. Study processing details: Amplification with reference gene primers provided the estimates of nucleated cell counts. Clones were read by immunoSEQ multiplex PCR, and TCRdb kept only the in-frame ones, dropping some. V and J calls and clone size are those listed in that table; D and trimming were worked out from the DNA. The repertoire holds 450,000 to 500,000 clones, with roughly 87% as singletons. All enrollees were roughly 18 to 89 years old and from about 25 US areas. Cohorts were determined from participant-reported clinical history.

This clonotype originated in a young woman who had recovered from COVID-19. The sample consisted of PBMCs or T cells enriched from blood (not recorded which). The chain employs TRBV19 and TRBJ2-1, with D possibly matching TRBD2 (7 bases). CDR3 sequence reads: CASSPGGGPYNEQFF. The CDR3 region has the DNA TGTGCCAGTAGTCCTGGCGGGGGCCCCTACAATGAGCAGTTCTTC.